Presented here are 9 T cell receptor beta chains from one specimen sequenced in a study of tumor and adjacent non-tumor tissue in lung cancer. TCRbeta libraries were built with three rounds of nested PCR, modified from ARM-PCR. TCRdb re-derived calls from the multiplex PCR reads in MiXCR, one entry per CDR3 protein. The sample gives about 120,000 distinct CDR3 sequences, under 90% of which show up once; approximately 24% is in the top ten. No cell sorting was done before RNA was extracted from the tissue. Sequenced input: lung tumor tissue. The source is a man aged 65 to 85 with non-small cell lung cancer.

This clonotype came up a few times. One end of the junction fails to match germline, which may point to a read error. V and J are TRBV4-1 and TRBJ1-4; possible D gene TRBD1, 5 bases. The CDR3 is 16 residues long. CDR1 and CDR2 (germline): MGHRA, YSYEKL. The CDR3: CASNQAPSGDNEKLFF. The CDR3 bases are TGCGCCAGCAACCAAGCCCCCTCGGGGGATAATGAAAAATTGTTTTTT.

A remark on this clonotype: The conserved final phenylalanine or tryptophan is absent from the CDR3, which likely points to a read error. The rearrangement links TRBV11-3 to TRBJ2-5, with D possibly TRBD1 on 5 matching bases. The CDR3 extends over 15 amino acids. Germline CDR1 reads SGHNT; CDR2 reads YENEEA. This chain's CDR3 is CASSLGISLDKTQYS. The CDR3 nucleotides read TGTGCCAGTAGCTTAGGGATTAGTCTGGACAAGACCCAGTACTCC.

The rearrangement links TRBV6-6 to TRBJ2-3; maybe TRBD1 (5 bases). The CDR3 contains 14 residues. Trimming cost V 10 bases and J 6 bases, with 20 bases left between them. The germline V gene encodes CDR1 MNHNY and CDR2 SVGAGI (reference sequence). CDR3 region: CANSEQAMRDTQYF. The CDR3 DNA follows: TGTGCCAACAGCGAACAGGCGATGCGGGATACGCAGTATTTT.

This clonotype was detected many times. The chain recombines TRBV28 with TRBJ1-1, with a weak D call TRBD1 (5 bases). Germline CDR1 MDHEN, CDR2 SYDVKM. Trimming took 5 bases from V and 4 from J, leaving 17 bases between them. The CDR3 extends over 15 amino acids. The CDR3 sequence is CASSLHAGIGTEAFF. For the CDR3, the DNA is TGTGCCAGCAGTCTCCATGCAGGGATTGGCACTGAAGCTTTCTTT.

This clonotype came up a few times. Sequence at one end of the junction differs from germline and may be a read error. The chain has TRBV4-3 and TRBJ2-5, with D possibly being TRBD1 or TRBD2 (6 bases each). CDR1 LGHNA and CDR2 YSLEER come from the germline V gene. The CDR3 length is 16 residues. The CDR3 DNA follows: TGCGCTAACAGCCAAGCCGGAGGGGTGGGACAAGAGACCCAGTATTTC. This codes for CANSQAGGVGQETQYF.

The chain combines TRBV12-3 or TRBV12-4 with TRBJ2-5; 8 nucleotides agree with TRBD1. V was pared by 6 bases and J by 5 bases, with 11 bases of the junction left unmatched. The CDR3 length is 15 residues. CDR3 nucleotides: TGTGCCAGCAGCCGGCCGGGACAGGATAAGGAGACCCAGTACTTC. Translation: CASSRPGQDKETQYF.

For this clonotype: At one of its ends the junction is not consistent with the germline gene, which may arise from a read error. The chain links TRBV5-6 to TRBJ1-2; 7 nucleotides agree with TRBD1. CDR1 SGHDT and CDR2 YYEEEE come from the germline V gene. The CDR3 loop spans 15 amino acids. The DNA for the CDR3 is TGTGCCAACAGCTCGGCAGCGGACAGGAGTTATGGCTACACCTTC. Residues: CANSSAADRSYGYTF.

Note on this clonotype: A read error may explain this, as a much larger clone is one base away. The gene calls are TRBV20-1 and TRBJ2-7, with 10 positions matching TRBD2. Per the germline V gene, CDR1 is DFQATT and CDR2 is SNEGSKA (reference sequence). This CDR3 region has 14 residues. The CDR3 DNA reads TGCAGTGCTAGACTAGCGGGAGTGAAGTACGAGCAGTGCTTC. It yields the protein CSARLAGVKYEQCF.

This clonotype was observed a few times. A much larger clone lies a single base off, so this may be a read error. This chain links TRBV20-1 with TRBJ2-5; 7 bases map to TRBD1. Trimming at V came to 5 bases and at J to 2 bases, leaving 8 bases not matched to a gene. The length of the CDR3 is 14 residues. Looked up from germline, CDR1 is DFQATT and CDR2 is SNEGSKA (reference sequence). This CDR3 is CSALSLGQQETQYF. CDR3 nucleotide sequence: TGCAGTGCTCTTTCCCTGGGACAGCAAGAGACCCAGTACTTC.